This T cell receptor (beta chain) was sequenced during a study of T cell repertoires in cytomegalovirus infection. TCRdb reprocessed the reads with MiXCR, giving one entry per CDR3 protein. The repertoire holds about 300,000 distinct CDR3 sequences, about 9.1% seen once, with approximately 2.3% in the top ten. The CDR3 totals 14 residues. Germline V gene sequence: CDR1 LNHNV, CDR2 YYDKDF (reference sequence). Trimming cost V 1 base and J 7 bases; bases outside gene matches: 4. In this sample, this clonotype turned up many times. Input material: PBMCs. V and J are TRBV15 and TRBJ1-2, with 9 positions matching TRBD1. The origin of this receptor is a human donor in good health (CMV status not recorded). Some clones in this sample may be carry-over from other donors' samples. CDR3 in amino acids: CATSRGGTGSGYTF. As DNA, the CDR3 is TGTGCCACCAGCAGAGGAGGGACAGGGTCTGGCTACACCTTC.